This section outlines one T cell receptor beta chain sequence together with its context. Looked up from germline, CDR1 is SGHTA and CDR2 is FQGNSA. Trimming removed 1 base from V and 4 bases from J, with 19 bases in between. CDR3 length: 17 residues. TCRdb used MiXCR to reprocess the RACE reads, holding one entry per CDR3 protein. The sample carries approximately 77,000 distinct CDR3 sequences, over 6% recorded once. This sample is drawn from a study of human T cells and chemical hapten exposure. Study-wide context: The patients, most of them female, presented with alopecia areata, totalis or universalis.

Time point noted: patch test 1, 2 weeks after DPC sensitization. Treatment defined: therapeutic diphenylcyclopropenone sensitization with weekly scalp DPC. Specimen: whole blood, collected in connection with sensitization to the hapten diphenylcyclopropenone (DPC). The chain is built from TRBV7-2 and TRBJ1-2; D call uncertain. The TCR comes from a woman in her twenties or thirties with alopecia areata. Some clones in this sample may be carry-over from other donors' samples. CDR3 sequence reads: CASSLGVRTTQIYGYTF. Written as DNA, the CDR3 is TGTGCCAGCAGCTTAGGAGTCAGGACGACGCAAATCTATGGCTACACCTTC.